The rows below give T cell receptor beta chains drawn from one sample of a study of blood T cell repertoires in COVID-19. Repertoires were generated with immunoSEQ multiplex PCR, while TCRdb's copy carries only in-frame clones and drops some. This repertoire shows under 250,000 clones, approximately 80% found once; its top ten account for around 27%. The sequenced sample consisted of peripheral blood. All receptors come from a man aged 35-49 years with acute or convalescent COVID-19. CDR3s include the opening cysteine and the closing phenylalanine or tryptophan. Each record gives: J gene, V gene, D gene, clone size, CDR3 DNA, CDR3 protein. The D gene is left open where the match is weak. The size entry is marked missing in some rows and otherwise reads once, few, many or a size class.

j_gene: TRBJ1-2; v_gene: TRBV6-6; d_gene: .; abundance: .; CDR3nt: TGTGCCAGCAGCCCGGAGGTATATGGCTACACCTTC; CDR3aa: CASSPEVYGYTF
j_gene: TRBJ1-2; v_gene: TRBV3-1/TRBV3-2; d_gene: .; abundance: few; CDR3nt: TGTGCCAGCAGCCACGGTGATGATGGCTACACCTTC; CDR3aa: CASSHGDDGYTF
j_gene: TRBJ1-2; v_gene: TRBV7-9; d_gene: .; abundance: .; CDR3nt: TGTGCCAGCAGCCCCCAGGAAGTCTATGGCTACACCTTC; CDR3aa: CASSPQEVYGYTF
j_gene: TRBJ1-2; v_gene: TRBV18; d_gene: TRBD1; abundance: .; CDR3nt: TGTGCCAGCTCAGAAAGTAAAATGACAGGGAACTATGGCTACACCTTC; CDR3aa: CASSESKMTGNYGYTF
j_gene: TRBJ2-2; v_gene: TRBV5-1; d_gene: TRBD1; abundance: .; CDR3nt: TGCGCCAGCAGCCCGGACAGGGCGAGGACCGGGGAGCTGTTTTTT; CDR3aa: CASSPDRARTGELFF
j_gene: TRBJ2-7; v_gene: TRBV12-3/TRBV12-4; d_gene: .; abundance: .; CDR3nt: TGTGCCAGCAGCCTCCAGGGTTGGGAGCAGTACTTC; CDR3aa: CASSLQGWEQYF
j_gene: TRBJ2-1; v_gene: TRBV9; d_gene: TRBD2; abundance: .; CDR3nt: TGTGCCAGCAGCTTACTAGCGGTATACAATGAGCAGTTCTTC; CDR3aa: CASSLLAVYNEQFF
j_gene: TRBJ1-1; v_gene: TRBV6-5; d_gene: .; abundance: few; CDR3nt: TGTGCCAGCAGTTACTCGGCGGGGGCCCGGGGTACTGAAGCTTTCTTT; CDR3aa: CASSYSAGARGTEAFF
j_gene: TRBJ1-1; v_gene: TRBV5-4; d_gene: TRBD1; abundance: .; CDR3nt: TGTGCCAGCAGCTTCCGGGACAGGGAAACTGAAGCTTTCTTT; CDR3aa: CASSFRDRETEAFF
j_gene: TRBJ2-7; v_gene: TRBV27; d_gene: TRBD1; abundance: .; CDR3nt: TGTGCCAGCAGACGTACCGGGACAGGGGAAGCCGAGCAGTACTTC; CDR3aa: CASRRTGTGEAEQYF
j_gene: TRBJ1-1; v_gene: TRBV11-2; d_gene: TRBD1; abundance: .; CDR3nt: TGTGCCAGCAGCATAGGACAGGCGGTGAACACTGAAGCTTTCTTT; CDR3aa: CASSIGQAVNTEAFF
j_gene: TRBJ1-1; v_gene: TRBV3-1/TRBV3-2; d_gene: .; abundance: few; CDR3nt: TGTGCCAGCAGCCAAGCGGGGGGCGGCACTGAAGCTTTCTTT; CDR3aa: CASSQAGGGTEAFF
j_gene: TRBJ2-1; v_gene: TRBV24-1; d_gene: .; abundance: .; CDR3nt: TGTGCCACCAGTGATCGAGATGGTAATGAGCAGTTCTTC; CDR3aa: CATSDRDGNEQFF
j_gene: TRBJ1-2; v_gene: TRBV19; d_gene: .; abundance: .; CDR3nt: TGTGCCAGTAATTCGGCGGATGGCTACACCTTC; CDR3aa: CASNSADGYTF
j_gene: TRBJ2-7; v_gene: TRBV13; d_gene: .; abundance: .; CDR3nt: TGTGCCAGCAGCCGACTCTCCTACGAGCAGTACTTC; CDR3aa: CASSRLSYEQYF
j_gene: TRBJ1-1; v_gene: TRBV7-2; d_gene: .; abundance: .; CDR3nt: TGTGCCAGCAGCTCCCAGAACACTGAAGCTTTCTTT; CDR3aa: CASSSQNTEAFF
j_gene: TRBJ1-6; v_gene: TRBV12-3/TRBV12-4; d_gene: .; abundance: .; CDR3nt: TGTGCCAGCAGTTTATCGGGGGATTCACCCCTCCACTTT; CDR3aa: CASSLSGDSPLHF
j_gene: TRBJ2-5; v_gene: TRBV5-1; d_gene: .; abundance: .; CDR3nt: TGCGCCAGCAGCTGGGGGGTGGGGGTTGAAGAGACCCAGTACTTC; CDR3aa: CASSWGVGVEETQYF
j_gene: TRBJ1-3; v_gene: TRBV19; d_gene: .; abundance: .; CDR3nt: TGTGCCAGTAGTATGAACAGGCCTCCGAACACCATATATTTT; CDR3aa: CASSMNRPPNTIYF
j_gene: TRBJ1-1; v_gene: TRBV11-3; d_gene: .; abundance: once; CDR3nt: TGTGCCAGCAGCTTCGCCGGGAGCACTGAAGCTTTCTTT; CDR3aa: CASSFAGSTEAFF
j_gene: TRBJ2-2; v_gene: TRBV2; d_gene: TRBD1; abundance: .; CDR3nt: TGTGCCAGCAAACCGGACAGGGGCACCGGGGAGCTGTTTTTT; CDR3aa: CASKPDRGTGELFF
j_gene: TRBJ1-2; v_gene: TRBV28; d_gene: .; abundance: .; CDR3nt: TGTGCCAGCAGTTTATTACCCGGGACTTCGTCACTTCCGCATGGCTACACCTTC; CDR3aa: CASSLLPGTSSLPHGYTF
j_gene: TRBJ1-6; v_gene: TRBV7-8; d_gene: TRBD1; abundance: .; CDR3nt: TGTGCCAGCAGCCGAGGACAGGGTTTGAATTCACCCCTCCACTTT; CDR3aa: CASSRGQGLNSPLHF
j_gene: TRBJ2-3; v_gene: TRBV14; d_gene: .; abundance: .; CDR3nt: TGTGCCAGCAGCCAAGATACTGTTACGCAGTATTTT; CDR3aa: CASSQDTVTQYF
j_gene: TRBJ2-1; v_gene: TRBV7-2; d_gene: .; abundance: .; CDR3nt: TGTGCCAGCAGCTTAGCGGCAGGGGTTTACAATGAGCAGTTCTTC; CDR3aa: CASSLAAGVYNEQFF
j_gene: TRBJ2-3; v_gene: TRBV28; d_gene: TRBD2; abundance: .; CDR3nt: TGTGCCAGCCTTGAGACTAGCGGGAGGCCAGATACGCAGTATTTT; CDR3aa: CASLETSGRPDTQYF
j_gene: TRBJ1-1; v_gene: TRBV7-9; d_gene: .; abundance: .; CDR3nt: TGTGCCAGCAGCCCGAGAGCGGGGGGGGCAAACACTGAAGCTTTCTTT; CDR3aa: CASSPRAGGANTEAFF